The clone carrying this T cell receptor beta chain has just a few counts. Its antigen is as yet unknown. Germline V gene sequence: CDR1 KGHSH, CDR2 LQKENI. The V and J ends lost 3 bases and 7 bases respectively, with 15 bases between them. This CDR3 is 15 amino acids long. This record belongs to a study of beta chain features in type 1 diabetes. The overall study: Investigators examined some 100 million sorted cells across all samples. Study outcomes and limitations: Significant though moderate, a shortening of TCRB CDR3s appeared in all four CD4+ subsets of Type 1 diabetes patients.

The isolated RNA, all of it, was reverse transcribed, so expressed TCRB transcripts were what got sequenced. Naive, central memory and regulatory T cell samples averaged about 3.57 million reads. TCRdb keeps only in-frame clones here, not all; method: immunoSEQ multiplex PCR. The data contain roughly 160,000 clones, around 8.6% of them singletons. Sequencing was performed on central memory CD4+ T cells from blood. The origin of this receptor is a woman between 18 and 29 years old with type 1 diabetes. The rearrangement uses TRBV18 and TRBJ1-4; no firm D call. The CDR3 sequence: CASSPGLGGGEKLFF. CDR3 in DNA: TGTGCCAGCTCACCTGGTCTTGGAGGTGGTGAAAAACTGTTTTTT. The full variable domain, its missing parts supplied by reference TRBV18 and TRBJ1-4, is NAGVMQNPRHLVRRRGQEARLRCSPMKGHSHVYWYRQLPEEGLKFMVYLQKENIIDESGMPKERFSAEFPKEGPSILRIQQVVRGDSAAYFCASSPGLGGGEKLFFGSGTQLSVL.